This T cell receptor beta chain was observed in a study of OX40 agonist ivuxolimab in advanced cancers. Across the study: Melanoma, hepatocellular carcinoma, head and neck or renal cell cancer occurred in dose-escalation patients.

V was pared by 4 bases and J by 6 bases, with 13 bases between. This CDR3 comprises 14 residues. The germline V gene has CDR1 MGHRA and CDR2 YSYEKL. The method was immunoSEQ multiplex PCR; TCRdb's version includes in-frame clones alone and lacks a portion of them. The repertoire holds about 73,000 clones, with just under 90% as singletons. This rearrangement joins TRBV4-1 to TRBJ2-1; maybe TRBD2 (5 bases). The sample consisted of CD4+ or CD8+ T cells sorted from blood, taken in a trial of the OX40 agonist ivuxolimab. The receptor's source is an adult with an advanced solid tumor such as melanoma, head and neck, liver or kidney cancer. CDR3 loop: CASSRAVLGNEQFF. The CDR3 coding sequence is TGCGCCAGCAGCCGAGCGGTCCTGGGCAATGAGCAGTTCTTC.